This T cell receptor beta chain is from a study of shared clonotypes between healthy human individuals. Study findings and constraints: In having few donors, the study represented limited genetic and exposure-history diversity.

The authors divided CD4+ cells into CD45RA+ naive and CD45RA-negative memory subsets. Assay: immunoSEQ multiplex PCR; the TCRdb copy retains only in-frame clones and omits some. The sample shows about 1 million clones, roughly 80% of them seen only once. CDR1 is SGHTA and CDR2 is FQGNSA in the germline V gene. V dropped 3 bases and J dropped 9; count of bases not matched to a gene: 10. The CDR3 covers 16 residues. Turning to this clone: Its antigen remains unknown.

The genes are TRBV7-2 and TRBJ2-1; 11 bases align to TRBD2. The specimen was memory CD4+ T cells sorted from blood. As for subset: CD45RA-negative fraction. The receptor's source is a man between 18 and 29 years old in good health. CDR3 sequence reads: CASSLRTSGPQGEQFF. The CDR3 DNA follows: TGTGCCAGCAGCTTGAGGACTAGCGGGCCTCAGGGTGAGCAGTTCTTC.